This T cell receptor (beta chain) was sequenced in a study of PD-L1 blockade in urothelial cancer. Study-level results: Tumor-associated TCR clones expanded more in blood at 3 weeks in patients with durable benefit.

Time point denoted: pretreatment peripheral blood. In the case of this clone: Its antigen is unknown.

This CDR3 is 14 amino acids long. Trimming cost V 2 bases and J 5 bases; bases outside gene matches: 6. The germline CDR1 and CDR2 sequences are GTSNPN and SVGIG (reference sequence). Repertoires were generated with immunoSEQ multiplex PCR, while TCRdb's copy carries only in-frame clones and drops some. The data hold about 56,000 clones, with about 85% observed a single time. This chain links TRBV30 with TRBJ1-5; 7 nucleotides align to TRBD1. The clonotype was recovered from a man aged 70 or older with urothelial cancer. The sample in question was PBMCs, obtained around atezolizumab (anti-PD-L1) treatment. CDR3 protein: CAWSKGQSYQPQHF. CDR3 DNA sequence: TGTGCCTGGAGTAAGGGACAGTCTTATCAGCCCCAGCATTTT. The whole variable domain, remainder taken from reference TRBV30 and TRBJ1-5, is SQTIHQWPATLVQPVGSPLSLECTVEGTSNPNLYWYRQAAGRGLQLLFYSVGIGQISSEVPQNLSASRPQDRQFILSSKKLLLSDSGFYLCAWSKGQSYQPQHFGDGTRLSIL.